The 10 T cell receptor beta chains below come from one sample, sequenced in a study of regulatory T cells in long-lasting Graves disease. The time point was: newly diagnosed GD, antithyroid drugs for less than 3 months. Construction of the TCR library relied on RNA isolated from PBMCs. Sequencing libraries for TCR beta were prepared with iRepertoire HTBI primers and Arm-PCR of CDR3 regions. One entry per CDR3 protein results from TCRdb running MiXCR on the multiplex PCR reads. The repertoire holds fewer than 650,000 distinct CDR3 sequences, with about 16% as singletons. This sample also belongs to another study, concerning T cells in Graves' hyperthyroidism and ophthalmopathy.

This material consisted of peripheral blood mononuclear cells (PBMCs), taken at new diagnosis, from a patient treated with antithyroid drugs. The source of these receptors is a man between 18 and 35 years old with Graves disease.

V gene TRBV11-2 combines with J gene TRBJ2-2; D remains ambiguous. This CDR3 region has 13 residues. CDR1 is SGHAT and CDR2 is FQNNGV in the germline V gene. V lost 6 bases and J lost 5, with 10 bases in between. The CDR3 coding sequence is TGTGCCAGCAGTCATGTAGGAACCGGGGAGCTGTTTTTT. Translating it yields CASSHVGTGELFF.

In its sample, this clonotype was seen many times. This chain connects TRBV15 to TRBJ1-5; a weak D match, TRBD1 (6 bases). From germline, CDR1 is LNHNV and CDR2 YYDKDF (reference sequence). The CDR3 is 17 amino acids. V lost 5 bases and J 1 base, leaving 18 bases between the germline ends. CDR3 bases: TGTGCCACCAGCCTAAGGCCGGCGGACAGAAGCAATCAGCCCCAGCATTTT. Translation gives CATSLRPADRSNQPQHF.

This clonotype was seen more than once but under ten times. The V and J genes are TRBV7-6 and TRBJ2-3; 7 bases agree with TRBD2. Germline loops: CDR1 SGHVS, CDR2 FNYEAQ. The CDR3 is 17 residues long. With V trimmed by 2 bases and J by 4 bases, 12 bases remained unmatched. The CDR3 DNA reads TGTGCCAGCAGCTTAACCCCGGGCGGGGGAGTGGCAGATACGCAGTATTTT. Its protein product is CASSLTPGGGVADTQYF.

This clonotype was counted a few times. The rearrangement uses TRBV20-1 and TRBJ1-1, with D possibly being TRBD1 (5 bases). The CDR3 spans 15 residues. Between the trimmed V and J ends, which lost 0 bases and 1 base, there was a span of 12 bases. CDR1 and CDR2 (germline): DFQATT, SNEGSKA (reference sequence). The CDR3 nucleotides read TGCAGTGCTAGAGATCTCCGGGGGGGGAACACTGAAGCTTTCTTT. It codes for CSARDLRGGNTEAFF.

This clonotype was seen at least ten times. This sequence joins TRBV18 and TRBJ2-7; 9 bases agree with TRBD1. The CDR3 length is 15 residues. Trimming removed 1 base from V and 4 bases from J; junction bases left unmatched: 5. The germline gives CDR1 KGHSH, CDR2 LQKENI. The CDR3 DNA reads TGTGCCAGCTCACCACAGGGACAGGGTATTTACGAGCAGTACTTC. Its translation: CASSPQGQGIYEQYF.

This clonotype was seen many times. The gene calls are TRBV20-1 and TRBJ2-7; 7 nucleotides align to TRBD1. CDR3 length equals 15 residues. J lost 3 bases, V lost 0 bases, and 8 bases had no gene match. CDR1 is DFQATT and CDR2 is SNEGSKA in the germline V gene (reference sequence). The CDR3 sequence is CSARDVTGAHYEQYF. The DNA for the CDR3 is TGCAGTGCTAGAGACGTCACAGGGGCCCACTACGAGCAGTACTTC.

This clonotype was picked up many times. This CDR3 reads CASSDPGGAAEAFF. CDR3 DNA: TGCGCCAGCAGTGATCCGGGAGGGGCGGCTGAAGCTTTCTTT. The chain recombines TRBV10-2 with TRBJ1-1, with D possibly being TRBD1 (5 bases). Germline CDR1 WSHSY, CDR2 SAAADI. This CDR3 is built from 14 residues. V was shortened by 3 bases and J by 6 bases, with 14 bases between the two germline ends.

The rearrangement uses TRBV11-2 and TRBJ1-3, with D tentatively TRBD1 (5 bases). The CDR3 runs 14 residues. V was pared by 5 bases and J by 4 bases, with 12 bases between. Germline lookup yields CDR1 SGHAT and CDR2 FQNNGV. In DNA form, the CDR3 reads TGTGCCAGCAGCCCCACACGGGGGGGAAACACCATATATTTT. Its translation: CASSPTRGGNTIYF.

As concerns this clonotype: A single base separates this from a much larger clone, so it may be a read error. The final CDR3 position lacks the conserved phenylalanine or tryptophan, pointing to a likely read error. This chain links TRBV10-3 with TRBJ2-5, with D unresolved. The CDR3 is 15 residues long. The V end lost 2 bases, the J end lost 0 bases, and 10 bases lay between the germline ends. The germline V gene has CDR1 ENHRY and CDR2 SYGVKD. CDR3 loop: CAISEPGRDQETQYL. The CDR3 DNA sequence: TGTGCCATCAGTGAGCCCGGGCGCGACCAAGAGACCCAGTACCTC.

In its sample, this clonotype was seen many times. The J gene is TRBJ2-1, the V gene TRBV20-1, with D uncertain. Trimming shortened V by 6 bases and J by 2 bases, and 11 bases separated the two germline ends. The CDR3 runs 13 residues. From germline, CDR1 is DFQATT and CDR2 SNEGSKA (reference sequence). The CDR3, as DNA: TGCAGTGCGAACGTTAGAACCTACAATGAGCAGTTCTTC. This translates into CSANVRTYNEQFF.